The TCR beta chain under discussion was sequenced for a study of long-term antiretroviral therapy in people with HIV (dated by TCRdb to between 2020 and 2023). Broadly, across the study: The earliest samples were collected approximately a decade before the 2015 WHO recommendation for immediate ART, a period when ART was typically delayed until CD4 counts fell. Whether ART initiation and durable HIV suppression were associated with changes in peripheral blood TRB repertoire composition and diversity was tested in a retrospective serial study. The cohort contributed about 200 cryopreserved PBMC samples from 30 to 35 adults with confirmed HIV infection, collected serially over a mean of about six years (range 1-12). About 35% of the 30 participants with HIV were female. Test extractions of a monoclonal T-cell line alongside a few dozen polyclonal samples showed no cross-contamination during QIAcube processing. The investigation overall reported the following: Starting ART was linked to a significant rise in TRB diversity, yet even after long-term ART the diversity remained significantly lower than in transplant donor controls. Unsorted PBMC were profiled instead of sorted CD4+ and CD8+ T cells because pre-ART samples had limited cell numbers. Samples dated from the mid-2000s to the late 2010s, and the ART regimens used may be less effective than current ones. At every time point, the repertoire was dominated by expanded TRB clones first identified before ART initiation, although this dominance fluctuated and, in many PLHIV, declined after ART. Limited PBMC availability meant only the TCR beta chain was sequenced, without alpha chain pairing. No data were available on ART adherence, viral resistance or therapy changes, limiting inferences about post-ART repertoire changes. CDR3 length ranges in HIV repertoires were narrower than in controls, and network structure suggested an antigen-experienced repertoire with only a slight naive shift after ART.

Participants were included only if at least one PBMC sample before ART initiation and at least two post-ART samples were available. All participants with HIV were treated in the United States of America. Before DNA extraction, cryopreserved samples of about 0.9-11 million PBMC were thawed and washed. At the time of the earliest PBMC sample for each participant with HIV, ages ranged from roughly 23 to 60 years. Per participant, PBMC samples came from 1-4 timepoints prior to ART initiation and 2-8 timepoints following ART initiation, for a median of 7 samples. For every participant, serial HIV viral load, CD4+ T-cell count, ART history and demographic data were obtained. Genomic DNA was extracted from unsorted PBMC with a Qiagen kit on a QIAcube, with processing performed in batches of 12 samples. Concerning this clone: The antigen it binds to is not known. No base quality information exists; no much larger clone differs at one position.

The immunoSEQ hsTCRB v3.0 assay was used at survey level resolution to sequence the TRB variable region. The target sequencing depth for TRB was about 40,000-50,000 T-cell genomes per sample. Pooled TRB libraries were sequenced on an Illumina MiSeq with a v3 150-cycle kit. As for the original processing: Repertoire analysis was run in R within a reproducible Nextflow workflow that covered QC, data transformation and analysis. LymphoSeq2, an R package for exploring AIRR-Seq data, was used to implement custom analyses. Four samples that produced fewer than 5000 total TRB sequences were removed, so approximately 170 HIV repertoires were analyzed. Among the roughly 190 retained HIV repertoires, 55 to 65 were collected before ART initiation and 120 to 140 were collected after ART initiation. Repertoires were downsampled to 5000 TRB nucleotide sequences, and summary statistics were averaged over 100 downsampling iterations. Only TRB sequences with CDR3 regions of at least seven amino acids were retained for analysis. Two measures captured diversity: a Shannon entropy-derived clonality score and the Gini coefficient. Repertoire networks linked the top 5000 CDR3 amino acid sequences whenever two sequences differed by an edit distance of one. For TRB CDR3 amino acid sequences, GLIPH2 was used to predict antigen specificity groups and MHC restriction. To flag known CMV, EBV, HIV or tissue antigen associations, CDR3 amino acid sequences were matched against VDJdb and McPAS-TCR. Pre-ART, post-ART and control groups were compared with Wilcoxon signed-rank tests and Holm-Bonferroni correction. Held by TCRdb, this immuneACCESS table contains in-frame sequences only and omits some clones. Under half of the omission traces to an unresolved V gene where checked; the cause of the rest is unknown. That table gives V, J and clone size, and the DNA gave D and trimming. For this sample there are approximately 30,000 clones; approximately 80% appear just once. The top ten clones comprise roughly a tenth of the sample.

Here V drops 6 bases and J drops 0 bases, and the junction holds 12 bases not matched to any gene. As encoded in the germline V gene, CDR1 is SGHDN while CDR2 is FVKESK. The CDR3 covers 18 residues, taking in both the cysteine and the phenylalanine. The entry retains the CDR3 DNA only, 54 bases that are in frame from base 1. The clonotype comes from a man younger than 40 with HIV. The chain is made from TRBV14 and TRBJ2-3; 10 central bases correspond to TRBD1. Specimen: unsorted PBMCs, collected 2.7 to 2.9 years after starting antiretroviral therapy. CDR3 region: CASRLDRGRVRSTDTQYF. The base sequence is TGTGCCAGCAGGCTTGACAGGGGGCGGGTTCGGAGCACAGATACGCAGTATTTT.